The rows below give T cell receptor beta chains drawn from one sample of a study of T cell repertoires in cytomegalovirus infection. Their antigens remain unidentified. TCRdb itself ran the reads through MiXCR, one entry per CDR3 protein. Of 800,000 to 950,000 distinct CDR3 sequences listed, 30% to 35% were seen once; the top ten hold over 10%. Sequencing was performed on cultured CD8+ T cells from PBMCs, taken from culture after CMV antigen stimulation. The receptors were sampled from a human donor in good health (CMV status not recorded). Some clones in this sample may be carry-over from other donors' samples. The conserved cysteine and the conserved F or W are not part of the CDR3 here.

cdr3_aa: ATSRDGGAETTF
v_call: TRBV15
j_call: TRBJ1-1

cdr3_aa: ASSPPTRGETQY
v_call: TRBV18
j_call: TRBJ2-5

cdr3_aa: ASSMVGSYNEQF
v_call: TRBV19
j_call: TRBJ2-1

cdr3_aa: SARIPNTGELF
v_call: TRBV20-1
j_call: TRBJ2-2

cdr3_aa: ASSASSGGAKNIQY
v_call: TRBV7-9
j_call: TRBJ2-4

cdr3_aa: SVEDPMGANTGELF
v_call: TRBV29-1
j_call: TRBJ2-2

cdr3_aa: ASSFGLAASYEQY
v_call: TRBV12-3/TRBV12-4
j_call: TRBJ2-7

cdr3_aa: ASSGEGAYEQH
v_call: TRBV7-4
j_call: TRBJ2-7

cdr3_aa: ASSVAWRMNTEAF
v_call: TRBV19
j_call: TRBJ1-1

cdr3_aa: ASSPSRTGWMVGTGELF
v_call: TRBV27
j_call: TRBJ2-2

cdr3_aa: ASSLNLRNSPLH
v_call: TRBV5-4
j_call: TRBJ1-6

cdr3_aa: ASSLEAGNYGYT
v_call: TRBV5-4
j_call: TRBJ1-2

cdr3_aa: ASSSAGERDQPQH
v_call: TRBV7-9
j_call: TRBJ1-5

cdr3_aa: SATHREGQGNQPQH
v_call: TRBV20-1
j_call: TRBJ1-5

cdr3_aa: ASSLGVRGQRSYEQY
v_call: TRBV5-8
j_call: TRBJ2-7

cdr3_aa: ASSATGGPAYEQY
v_call: TRBV12-3/TRBV12-4
j_call: TRBJ2-7

cdr3_aa: ASSSILARGYEQY
v_call: TRBV27
j_call: TRBJ2-7

cdr3_aa: ASSFGTQNYNEQF
v_call: TRBV5-6
j_call: TRBJ2-1

cdr3_aa: ASSPSQGSVSHGYT
v_call: TRBV27
j_call: TRBJ1-2

cdr3_aa: ASSPTGWENTGELF
v_call: TRBV5-1
j_call: TRBJ2-2

cdr3_aa: ASSMGQGSYGYT
v_call: TRBV27
j_call: TRBJ1-2

cdr3_aa: SVESPDISSYEQY
v_call: TRBV29-1
j_call: TRBJ2-7

cdr3_aa: ASSITGFNQPQH
v_call: TRBV19
j_call: TRBJ1-5

cdr3_aa: ASSTDRDSNQPQH
v_call: TRBV7-9
j_call: TRBJ1-5

cdr3_aa: AIKERPYGYT
v_call: TRBV10-3
j_call: TRBJ1-2

cdr3_aa: ASTQASGSSDTQY
v_call: TRBV7-6
j_call: TRBJ2-3

cdr3_aa: ASSLAVRGSVVNEQF
v_call: TRBV7-9
j_call: TRBJ2-1

cdr3_aa: AFPGPLQETQY
v_call: TRBV2
j_call: TRBJ2-5

cdr3_aa: ATSDRDFPEKLF
v_call: TRBV24-1
j_call: TRBJ1-4

cdr3_aa: ATSRAKSSGNTIY
v_call: TRBV15
j_call: TRBJ1-3

cdr3_aa: ASSIYNGGQETQY
v_call: TRBV19
j_call: TRBJ2-5

cdr3_aa: ASRSGGMNEKLF
v_call: TRBV7-6
j_call: TRBJ1-4

cdr3_aa: ASRTVETQY
v_call: TRBV2
j_call: TRBJ2-5

cdr3_aa: SAMTGYSYT
v_call: TRBV20-1
j_call: TRBJ1-2

cdr3_aa: ASSVSGGTAFGANVLT
v_call: TRBV6-2/TRBV6-3
j_call: TRBJ2-6

cdr3_aa: ASSATGASEGNQPQH
v_call: TRBV12-3/TRBV12-4
j_call: TRBJ1-5

cdr3_aa: ASTPSNDRGLETQY
v_call: TRBV12-3/TRBV12-4
j_call: TRBJ2-5

cdr3_aa: ASSFLETGPEQF
v_call: TRBV7-8
j_call: TRBJ2-1

cdr3_aa: ASSLWAGDQPQH
v_call: TRBV27
j_call: TRBJ1-5

cdr3_aa: ASSSQWFGLQY
v_call: TRBV6-5
j_call: TRBJ2-3

cdr3_aa: ASSPTPGTNEKLF
v_call: TRBV6-5
j_call: TRBJ1-4

cdr3_aa: ASYHPGPNEKLF
v_call: TRBV7-9
j_call: TRBJ1-4